The 2 T cell receptor beta chains presented below share a single source sample, sequenced in a study of OX40 agonist ivuxolimab in advanced cancers. TCRdb's copy holds only in-frame clones and misses some; the assay was immunoSEQ multiplex PCR. The data contain 60,000 or so clones, less than 90% of them singletons. The sample in question was CD4+ or CD8+ T cells sorted from blood, obtained in a trial of the OX40 agonist ivuxolimab. These receptors were obtained from an adult with an advanced solid tumor such as melanoma, head and neck, liver or kidney cancer.

This chain links TRBV5-6 with TRBJ1-2; D is perhaps TRBD1 (5 bases). The CDR3 loop spans 13 amino acids. Trimming removed 4 bases at V and 3 bases at J, with 10 bases between. CDR1 and CDR2 (germline): SGHDT, YYEEEE. Here the CDR3 reads CASSPDSYYGYTF. In DNA form, the CDR3 reads TGTGCCAGCAGCCCAGACAGTTACTATGGCTACACCTTC.

The rearrangement joins TRBV2 to TRBJ2-7; D ambiguous. Germline lookup yields CDR1 SNHLY and CDR2 FYNNEI. The CDR3 is 14 residues long. The V and J ends lost 9 bases and 0 bases respectively, with 15 bases between them. CDR3 sequence reads: CASRLGGNSYEQYF. The CDR3 bases are TGTGCCAGTCGACTGGGCGGAAACTCCTACGAGCAGTACTTC.